What follows describes a single T cell receptor beta chain. This entry comes from a study of blood T cell repertoires in COVID-19. At the level of the study: The samples span acute and convalescent COVID-19 from the United States, Italy and Spain. The analysed material was cDNA or gDNA that came from T cells, B-cell-depleted T cells, or PBMCs.

In the study's own analysis: Estimation of nucleated cell counts was performed using reference gene primer amplification. Here immunoSEQ multiplex PCR was the method, and the copy in TCRdb shows in-frame clones only, minus some. That table is the source of V, J and clone size, and D and trimming were worked out from the DNA. Seen here are roughly 250,000 clones, 65% to 80% observed once, and the top ten hold approximately 4%. The sequence was obtained from a woman between 40 and 50 years old with active or convalescent COVID-19. The sequencing sample was made of peripheral blood.

The CDR3 spells CASSLGQANPTNEKLFF. CDR3 nucleotide sequence: TGCGCCAGCAGCTTGGGCCAGGCTAACCCAACTAATGAAAAACTGTTTTTT. V and J are TRBV5-1 and TRBJ1-4; D not resolved. V was shortened by 0 bases and J by 0 bases, with 12 bases between the two germline ends. The CDR3 runs 17 residues. Looked up from germline, CDR1 is SGHRS and CDR2 is YFSETQ.